Shown below are 8 T cell receptor beta chains from a single sample sequenced in a study of breast tumors, draining lymph nodes, adjacent tissues. TCRdb re-derived calls from the multiplex PCR reads in MiXCR, one entry per CDR3 protein. The table lists 23,000 or so distinct CDR3 sequences, around three fifths of them singletons, with roughly 19% in the top ten. The sample comprised tumor-adjacent breast tissue. The receptors derive from a female donor with breast cancer. Some clones in this sample may be carry-over from other donors' samples.

Relative to its sample, this clonotype is medium-sized. V usage is TRBV20-1 and J usage is TRBJ2-7; D is uncertain. This CDR3 has 14 amino acids. Trimming shortened V by 6 bases and J by 4 bases, and 19 bases separated the two germline ends. Germline V gene lookup returns CDR1 DFQATT and CDR2 SNEGSKA (reference sequence). Here the CDR3 reads CSALPPASRYEQYF. The CDR3 DNA reads TGCAGTGCCCTACCGCCTGCATCGCGTTACGAGCAGTACTTC.

This clonotype was detected ten times or more. The chain links TRBV6-6 to TRBJ1-1, with 9 bases matching TRBD1. This CDR3 comprises 14 residues. The V segment lost 6 bases and the J segment 4 bases; nucleotides outside the gene matches: 6. Germline CDR1 and CDR2: MNHNY and SVGAGI (reference sequence). The DNA for the CDR3 is TGTGCCAGCAGCAACCGGGACAGGGCCACTGAAGCTTTCTTT. This sequence encodes CASSNRDRATEAFF.

As regards this clonotype: No conserved phenylalanine or tryptophan ends this CDR3, so it is likely a read error. This chain links TRBV5-4 with TRBJ1-1; 7 positions agree with TRBD1. With 5 bases clipped from V and 4 bases from J, the junction kept 11 bases outside the gene matches. The V gene's germline CDR1 is SGHNT and CDR2 YYREEE (reference sequence). The length of the CDR3 is 15 residues. CDR3 in amino acids: CASSPTGSVITEAFS. The CDR3 DNA sequence: TGTGCCAGCAGTCCGACAGGGAGCGTAATCACTGAAGCTTTCTCT.

The CDR3 sequence: CATSRRGGEKLFF. The CDR3 DNA reads as TGTGCCACCAGCAGAAGAGGAGGGGAAAAACTGTTTTTT. The chain recombines TRBV15 with TRBJ1-4, with no clear D. This CDR3 spans 13 amino acids. Deletions cut 2 bases from V and 8 bases from J, with 9 bases between. From germline, CDR1 is LNHNV and CDR2 YYDKDF (reference sequence).

Ten or more counts support this clonotype. The V gene is TRBV11-2, the J gene TRBJ1-1; 9 bases are a match to TRBD1. The germline V gene encodes CDR1 SGHAT and CDR2 FQNNGV. The CDR3 has 14 residues. The J segment lost 5 bases and the V segment lost 5 bases, leaving 6 bases of the junction unmatched. CDR3 sequence reads: CASSLWTGATEAFF. DNA of the CDR3: TGTGCCAGCAGCCTGTGGACAGGGGCTACTGAAGCTTTCTTT.

The chain has TRBV13 and TRBJ1-6; D gene unclear. Trimming left V 1 base short and J 10 bases short, with 5 bases between. There are 12 residues in the CDR3. Germline CDR1 PRHDT, CDR2 FYEKMQ (reference sequence). CDR3: CASSLAASPLHF. The CDR3 nucleotides are TGTGCCAGCAGCTTAGCGGCCTCACCCCTCCACTTT.

The gene calls are TRBV7-9 and TRBJ2-7; D unclear. CDR1 SEHNR and CDR2 FQNEAQ come from the germline V gene (reference sequence). This CDR3 comprises 14 residues. V was cut by 1 base and J by 7 bases, with 14 bases left in between. This CDR3 reads CASSLVERLTEQYF. The CDR3 nucleotides read TGTGCCAGCAGCTTAGTCGAGAGACTCACGGAGCAGTACTTC.

Concerning this clonotype itself: No DNA is shown, since the ends of the CDR3 on it are uncertain; the CDR3 is the one TCRdb lists. This chain connects TRBV20-1 to TRBJ1-3. The CDR3 length is 23 residues, termini included. Germline-derived CDR1 and CDR2 are DFQATT and SNEGSKA (reference sequence). The chain's CDR3 is CSAPEVLAGPGYEQYFGPGTIYF.